This TCR beta chain was identified in a study of blood T cells in healthy people across ages. Looking at the study overall: There was about one barcoded beta molecule captured by template switching per two T cells.

A sample-barcoded 5' primer and a J-beta primer mix were used in a second PCR of about 7 to 11 cycles. MiXCR, applied by TCRdb to the 5' RACE reads, yields one record per CDR3 protein. Of some 930,000 distinct CDR3 sequences in the sample, just under 30% are singletons; the top ten hold approximately 10%. Study-wide findings and caveats: The recorded TCR beta diversity per million T cells decreased in a roughly linear manner with age.

With respect to this clonotype: What it binds is not known.

This CDR3 is built from 15 residues. V gave up 6 bases and J gave up 3 bases; unmatched junction bases: 6. Germline V CDR1 and CDR2: SGHRS, YFSETQ. The same specimen was also included in a second study, on T cells of mothers and their children. From that second work: It was through the M1S primer of the second PCR that sample barcodes and 2-4 random nucleotides were added. Mothers yielded over 8 million CDR3 reads, children 2.5 million to 3.5 million each.

This chain connects TRBV5-1 to TRBJ2-2, with TRBD1 matching 9 bases. The TCR originated in a woman in her forties in good health. The source material was blood. The CDR3 is CASKQGALDTGELFF. The CDR3 nucleotides are TGCGCCAGCAAACAGGGGGCTCTGGACACCGGGGAGCTGTTTTTT.